Below, 7 T cell receptor beta chains from the same sample are listed, as sequenced in a study of CD8+CD57+ T cells in acquired aplastic anemia. Genomic DNA constituted the template upon which TCR beta VDJ and CDR3 profiling was performed. TCRdb re-called the reads through MiXCR, storing one row per CDR3 protein. Among around 200,000 distinct CDR3 sequences listed, around 50% were seen once. Only patients with CD8+CD57+ cell expansion on flow cytometry were chosen for sequencing. Sequencing was done on a sample of sorted CD4+, CD8+, or CD8+CD57+ T cells (not recorded which) from PBMCs. These receptors all come from a human donor with aplastic anemia.

V gene TRBV25-1 combines with J gene TRBJ2-1; 10 bases map to TRBD2. Germline CDR1 is MGHDK and CDR2 is SYGVNS. The CDR3 consists of 14 residues. With V trimmed by 6 bases and J by 6 bases, 5 bases remained unmatched. CDR3 loop: CASRASGSVNEQFF. DNA of the CDR3: TGTGCCAGCAGAGCTAGCGGGAGTGTCAATGAGCAGTTCTTC.

This clonotype turned up a few times. V and J are TRBV5-8 and TRBJ1-1; D might be TRBD1 (5 bases). Germline V gene sequence: CDR1 SGHTS, CDR2 YDEGEE. This CDR3 has 17 residues. V was shortened by 2 bases and J by 2 bases, with 19 bases between the two germline ends. The CDR3 loop reads CASSLYSLWGINTEAFF. In DNA, the CDR3 is TGTGCCAGCAGCTTATACTCCCTGTGGGGGATAAACACTGAAGCTTTCTTT. Full variable domain (rest looked up from reference TRBV5-8 and TRBJ1-1): EAGVTQSPTHLIKTRGQQATLRCSPISGHTSVYWYQQALGLGLQFLLWYDEGEERNRGNFPPRFSGRQFPNYSSELNVNALELEDSALYLCASSLYSLWGINTEAFFGQGTRLTVV.

The CDR3 is CASSPTATGELFF. The CDR3 nucleotides read TGTGCCAGCAGTCCCACAGCGACCGGGGAGCTGTTTTTT. The rearrangement links TRBV2 to TRBJ2-2; D gene uncertain. This CDR3 contains 13 residues. Germline V gives CDR1 SNHLY, CDR2 FYNNEI. Trimming removed 5 bases from V and 5 bases from J, with 9 bases in between. The complete variable domain, with remaining parts taken from reference TRBV2 and TRBJ2-2, reads EPEVTQTPSHQVTQMGQEVILRCVPISNHLYFYWYRQILGQKVEFLVSFYNNEISEKSEIFDDQFSVERPDGSNFTLKIRSTKLEDSAMYFCASSPTATGELFFGEGSRLTVL.

This clonotype was found a few times. The gene calls are TRBV20-1 and TRBJ2-3; 7 bases agree with TRBD1. The germline gives CDR1 DFQATT, CDR2 SNEGSKA (reference sequence). This CDR3 has 15 amino acids. V trimming: 2 bases; J trimming: 2 bases; junction bases outside the gene matches: 7. For the CDR3, the DNA is TGCAGTGCTAGAATTGGGACAGAACTCACAGATACGCAGTATTTT. As protein: CSARIGTELTDTQYF.

On this clonotype itself: A much more abundant neighbour one base away suggests this may be a read error. This chain joins TRBV7-3 and TRBJ2-3; D possibly corresponds to TRBD2 (5 bases). CDR1 SGHTA and CDR2 FQGTGA come from the germline V gene. The V end lost 4 bases, the J end lost 8 bases, and 16 bases lay between the germline ends. This CDR3 has 14 amino acids. CDR3 nucleotides: TGTGCCAGCAGCTCCGGACTTCCCCCAGTTACGCAGTATTTT. It yields the protein CASSSGLPPVTQYF.

The rearrangement joins TRBV2 to TRBJ2-1, with D uncertain. CDR1 and CDR2 from the germline V gene are SNHLY and FYNNEI. The CDR3 is 13 amino acids. V gave up 1 base and J gave up 5 bases, with 6 bases separating them. CDR3 nucleotide sequence: TGTGCCAGCAGTGAAGAGAAAAACAATGAGCAGTTCTTC. It yields the protein CASSEEKNNEQFF.

The chain couples TRBV15 to TRBJ1-5; no clear D gene. The V and J ends lost 1 base and 5 bases respectively, with 3 bases between them. The CDR3 totals 12 residues. Germline CDR1 is LNHNV and CDR2 is YYDKDF (reference sequence). The CDR3: CATSRGDQPQHF. The DNA of the CDR3 is TGTGCCACCAGCAGAGGAGATCAGCCCCAGCATTTT. Together with reference TRBV15 and TRBJ1-5, the CDR3 gives the full variable domain: DAMVIQNPRYQVTQFGKPVTLSCSQTLNHNVMYWYQQKSSQAPKLLFHYYDKDFNNEADTPDNFQSRRPNTSFCFLDIRSPGLGDTAMYLCATSRGDQPQHFGDGTRLSIL.